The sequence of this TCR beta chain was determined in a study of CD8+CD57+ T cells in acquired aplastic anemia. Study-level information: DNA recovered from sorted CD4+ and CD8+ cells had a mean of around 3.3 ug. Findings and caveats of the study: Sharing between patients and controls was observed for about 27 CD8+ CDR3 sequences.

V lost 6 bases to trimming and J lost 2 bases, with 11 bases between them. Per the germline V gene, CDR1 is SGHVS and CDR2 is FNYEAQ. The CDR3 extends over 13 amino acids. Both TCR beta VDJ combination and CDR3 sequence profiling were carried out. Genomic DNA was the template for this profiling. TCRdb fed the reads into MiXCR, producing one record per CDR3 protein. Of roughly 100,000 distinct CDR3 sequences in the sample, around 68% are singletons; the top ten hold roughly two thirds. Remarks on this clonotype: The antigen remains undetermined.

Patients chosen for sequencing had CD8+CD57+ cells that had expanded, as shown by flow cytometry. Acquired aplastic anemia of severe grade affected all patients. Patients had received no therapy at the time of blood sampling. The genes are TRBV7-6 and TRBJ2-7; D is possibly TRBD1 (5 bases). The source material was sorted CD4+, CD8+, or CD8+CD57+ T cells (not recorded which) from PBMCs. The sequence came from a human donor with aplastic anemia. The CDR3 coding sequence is TGTGCCAGCAGTCAGGGTCCCCCCTACGAGCAGTACTTC. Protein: CASSQGPPYEQYF.